Included here is one TCR beta chain sequence, with context. Trimming left V 4 bases short and J 2 bases short, with 14 bases between. This CDR3 is built from 15 residues. CDR1 MDHEN and CDR2 SYDVKM come from the germline V gene. This sample stems from a study of blood T cell repertoires in COVID-19. Background on the study: Samples representing acute and convalescent COVID-19 were sourced from the United States, Italy and Spain. T cells, B-cell-depleted T cells, or PBMCs supplied cDNA or gDNA.

Original analysis: Reference gene primers were amplified, and this amplification served to estimate nucleated cell counts. The table came from immunoSEQ multiplex PCR; TCRdb's copy has only in-frame clones and leaves some out. The V and J calls and clone size come from that table; D and trimming were worked out from the DNA. The table shows about 260,000 clones, with 70% to 90% occurring only once. Sequencing input: peripheral blood. This clonotype was obtained from a human donor in a cohort sampled during active COVID-19. The chain links TRBV28 to TRBJ2-5, with D perhaps matching TRBD1 (5 bases). CDR3 residues: CASSSQGVRQETQYF. DNA of the CDR3: TGTGCCAGCAGTTCTCAGGGCGTCCGGCAAGAGACCCAGTACTTC.